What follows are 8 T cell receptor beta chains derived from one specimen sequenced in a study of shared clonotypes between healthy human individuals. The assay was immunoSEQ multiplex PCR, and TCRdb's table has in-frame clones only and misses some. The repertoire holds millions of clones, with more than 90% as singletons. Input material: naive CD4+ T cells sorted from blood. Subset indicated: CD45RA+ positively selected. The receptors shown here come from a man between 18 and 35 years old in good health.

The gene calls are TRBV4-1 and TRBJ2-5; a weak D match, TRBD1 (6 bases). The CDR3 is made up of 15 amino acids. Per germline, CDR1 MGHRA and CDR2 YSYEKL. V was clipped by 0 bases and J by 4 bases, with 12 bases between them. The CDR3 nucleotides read TGCGCCAGCAGCCAAGATGTGGGGGCCATAGAGACCCAGTACTTC. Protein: CASSQDVGAIETQYF.

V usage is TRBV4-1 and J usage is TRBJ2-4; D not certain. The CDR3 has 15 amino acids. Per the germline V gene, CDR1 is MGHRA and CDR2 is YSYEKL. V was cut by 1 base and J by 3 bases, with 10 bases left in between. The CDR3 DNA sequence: TGCGCCAGCAGCCAAGGAATGTTAGGCAAAAACATTCAGTACTTC. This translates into CASSQGMLGKNIQYF.

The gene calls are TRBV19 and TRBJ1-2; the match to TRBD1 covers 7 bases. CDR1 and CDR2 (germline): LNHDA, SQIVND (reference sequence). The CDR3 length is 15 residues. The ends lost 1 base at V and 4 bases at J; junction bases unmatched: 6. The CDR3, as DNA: TGTGCCAGTAGTATAGGACAGGGCGAAACCTATGGCTACACCTTC. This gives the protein CASSIGQGETYGYTF.

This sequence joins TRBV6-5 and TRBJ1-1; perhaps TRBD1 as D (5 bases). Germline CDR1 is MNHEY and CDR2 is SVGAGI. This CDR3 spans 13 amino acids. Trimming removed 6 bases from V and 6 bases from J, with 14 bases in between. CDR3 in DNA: TGTGCCAGCAGACCCCCCCAGGGCCCTGAAGCTTTCTTT. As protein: CASRPPQGPEAFF.

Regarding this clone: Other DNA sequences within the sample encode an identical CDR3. DNA for the CDR3: TGTGCCAGTAGTTCCCAAAGGGGGACTGAAGCTTTCTTT. It encodes CASSSQRGTEAFF. The chain links TRBV19 to TRBJ1-1; D is perhaps TRBD1 (6 bases). This CDR3 comprises 13 residues. Germline V gives CDR1 LNHDA, CDR2 SQIVND (reference sequence). Between the trimmed V and J ends, which lost 5 bases and 5 bases, there was a span of 12 bases. The variable domain in full, with the rest retrieved from reference TRBV19 and TRBJ1-1, is DGGITQSPKYLFRKEGQNVTLSCEQNLNHDAMYWYRQDPGQGLRLIYYSQIVNDFQKGDIAEGYSVSREKKESFPLTVTSAQKNPTAFYLCASSSQRGTEAFFGQGTRLTVV.

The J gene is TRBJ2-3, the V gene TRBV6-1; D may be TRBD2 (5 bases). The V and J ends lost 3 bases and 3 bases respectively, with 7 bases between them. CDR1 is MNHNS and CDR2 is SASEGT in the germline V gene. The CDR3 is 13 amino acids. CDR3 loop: CASSDPGTDTQYF. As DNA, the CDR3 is TGTGCCAGCAGTGATCCGGGGACAGATACGCAGTATTTT.

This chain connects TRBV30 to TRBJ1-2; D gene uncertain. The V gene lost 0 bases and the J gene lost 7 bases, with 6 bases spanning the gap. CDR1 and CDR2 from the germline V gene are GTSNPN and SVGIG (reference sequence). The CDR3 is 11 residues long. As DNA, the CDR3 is TGTGCCTGGAGTGTTGCAGTTGGCTACACCTTC. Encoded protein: CAWSVAVGYTF. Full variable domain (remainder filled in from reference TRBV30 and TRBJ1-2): SQTIHQWPATLVQPVGSPLSLECTVEGTSNPNLYWYRQAAGRGLQLLFYSVGIGQISSEVPQNLSASRPQDRQFILSSKKLLLSDSGFYLCAWSVAVGYTFGSGTRLTVV.

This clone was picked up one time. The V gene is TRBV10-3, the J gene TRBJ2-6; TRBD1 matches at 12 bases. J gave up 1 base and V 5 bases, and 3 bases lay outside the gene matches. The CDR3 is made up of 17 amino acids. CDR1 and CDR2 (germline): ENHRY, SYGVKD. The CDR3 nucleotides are TGTGCCATCAGTCCGGGACAGGGGGCGTCTGGGGCCAACGTCCTGACTTTC. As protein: CAISPGQGASGANVLTF.